This TCR beta chain emerged from a study of blood T cells in healthy people across ages. Then a second PCR, running roughly 7 to 12 cycles, was carried out with a sample-barcoded 5' primer and a J-beta primer mix. TCRdb itself ran the 5' RACE reads through MiXCR, one entry per CDR3 protein. The sample consists of about 670,000 distinct CDR3 sequences, around 38% of them appearing once. The sequenced material came from blood. This receptor was identified in an older man in good health.

CDR3: CASSQEGRTNTEAFF. For the CDR3, the DNA is TGCGCCAGCAGCCAAGAAGGACGGACTAACACTGAAGCTTTCTTT. The J gene is TRBJ1-1, the V gene TRBV4-3; D is unresolved. V was trimmed by 0 bases and J by 2 bases, leaving 10 bases between them. The V gene's germline CDR1 is LGHNA and CDR2 YSLEER. This CDR3 has 15 amino acids.